This T cell receptor (beta chain) was retrieved from a study of T cells in Graves' hyperthyroidism and ophthalmopathy. General study findings and limits: A 13 V-J model separated ophthalmopathy from stable hyperthyroidism. Most thyroid clonotypes expanded above 0.001 were also detected in blood. It was a median roughly six months before onset that the model predicted ophthalmopathy.

Graves' hyperthyroidism is called stable when ophthalmopathy does not progress within 18 months. In this sample, this clonotype turned up many times. What it binds is unknown. The length of the CDR3 is 16 residues. V was clipped by 5 bases and J by 2 bases; unmatched bases: 10. Germline V gives CDR1 MDHEN, CDR2 SYDVKM. RNA transcripts served as the template for amplifying TCR beta CDR3 regions. First-round RT-PCR targeting the TCR CDR3 was performed with the HTBI primer set. TCRdb re-derived calls from the multiplex PCR reads in MiXCR, one entry per CDR3 protein. The data show around 450,000 distinct CDR3 sequences, less than 20% seen once.

The source of this sequence is a woman aged 18 to 35 with Graves' hyperthyroidism. Sequencing input: blood. This chain connects TRBV28 to TRBJ2-7; 9 positions match TRBD2. This CDR3 is CASSAATGLATYEQYF. The CDR3 region has the DNA TGTGCCAGCAGTGCCGCGACAGGACTAGCGACCTACGAGCAGTACTTC.